These T cell receptor beta chains were read from a single sample in a study of shared clonotypes between healthy human individuals. Here immunoSEQ multiplex PCR was the method, and the copy in TCRdb shows in-frame clones only, minus some. The data show roughly 2 million clones, around 95% seen once. The sample consisted of naive CD4+ T cells sorted from blood. These receptors all stem from a man younger than 35 in good health. CDR3s include the opening cysteine and the closing phenylalanine or tryptophan. The order of the fields is V gene, J gene, clone size, D gene, CDR3 DNA, CDR3 protein. D genes are given only for firm matches. Part of the rows lack a size; the others show once, few, many or a class for expanded clones.

TRBV2,TRBJ2-3,.,.,TGTGCCAGCTGGGCTGCGCAAGGGCGTACGCAGTATTTT,CASWAAQGRTQYF
TRBV19,TRBJ1-5,.,.,TGTGCCAGTAGCACGGATAGCCCGGGCCAGCCCCAGCATTTT,CASSTDSPGQPQHF
TRBV7-2,TRBJ2-3,.,.,TGTGCCAGCAGCTTAGTGTTCGGGAACACAGATACGCAGTATTTT,CASSLVFGNTDTQYF
TRBV5-1,TRBJ2-7,.,TRBD1,TGCGCCAGCAGCCCGGGACAGTGGGGCGAGCAGTACTTC,CASSPGQWGEQYF
TRBV19,TRBJ1-3,.,.,TGTGCCACCTCCTCCCGGGGGCAGCCTGGAAACACCATATATTTT,CATSSRGQPGNTIYF
TRBV7-2,TRBJ2-5,.,.,TGTGCCAGCAGCCCGAGACGGGACCAAGAGACCCAGTACTTC,CASSPRRDQETQYF
TRBV9,TRBJ1-6,.,.,TGTGCCAGCATGGTTCTTGACGGGGGAGATTCACCCCTCCACTTT,CASMVLDGGDSPLHF
TRBV5-1,TRBJ2-7,.,.,TGCGCCAGCAGCTTTGGAGGGGTACGATACGAGCAGTACTTC,CASSFGGVRYEQYF
TRBV9,TRBJ1-2,.,.,TGTGCCAGCAGCCTAGAAGGGGAACAGATCTCTGGCTACACCTTC,CASSLEGEQISGYTF
TRBV30,TRBJ2-4,.,.,TGTGCCTGCGCCGGCGGGACTGTTCTAGCCAAAAACATTCAGTACTTC,CACAGGTVLAKNIQYF
TRBV6-5,TRBJ2-4,.,.,TGTGCCAGCAGCCCCACTAGTTCCTGGCCGAACATTCAGTACTTC,CASSPTSSWPNIQYF
TRBV5-6,TRBJ1-1,.,.,TGTGCCAGCAGCTTGCCGGCGAACACTGAAGCTTTCTTT,CASSLPANTEAFF
TRBV5-6,TRBJ2-2,.,TRBD1,TGTGCCAGCAGCTTTACGACAGGGCGGACCGGGGAGCTGTTTTTT,CASSFTTGRTGELFF
TRBV29-1,TRBJ2-7,.,TRBD1,TGCAGCGTTGCCCCGGACAGGGCGGGCGAGCAGTACTTC,CSVAPDRAGEQYF
TRBV5-1,TRBJ1-3,.,.,TGCGCCAGCAGCCATACAAGGGGATCTGGAAACACCATATATTTT,CASSHTRGSGNTIYF
TRBV4-3,TRBJ2-1,.,.,TGCGCCAGCAGCCAAGGGGCTTCGAGCTCCTACAATGAGCAGTTCTTC,CASSQGASSSYNEQFF
TRBV7-2,TRBJ2-3,.,TRBD2,TGTGCCAGCAAGCCCGGACTAGCCGCAGATACGCAGTATTTT,CASKPGLAADTQYF
TRBV6-1,TRBJ2-7,.,TRBD1,TGTGCCAGCAGTGGGGTGACAGGGGGCTCAGCCTACGAGCAGTACTTC,CASSGVTGGSAYEQYF
TRBV9,TRBJ1-6,.,.,TGTGCCAGCAGCGTAGGGACGGGGAATTCACCCCTCCACTTT,CASSVGTGNSPLHF
TRBV9,TRBJ2-7,.,.,TGTGCCAGCAGCCCTAGGGGCCACTACGAGCAGTACTTC,CASSPRGHYEQYF
TRBV10-3,TRBJ2-7,.,TRBD2,TGTGCCATCAGGCCTAGCGGAAACTACGAGCAGTACTTC,CAIRPSGNYEQYF
TRBV4-3,TRBJ2-5,.,TRBD1,TGCGCCAGCAGCCAAGAGTACAGGGGGCGGGAGACCCAGTACTTC,CASSQEYRGRETQYF
TRBV28,TRBJ2-1,.,TRBD2,TGTGCCAGCACATCGCGCGGGGGGGCTTGGGAGCAGTTCTTC,CASTSRGGAWEQFF
TRBV2,TRBJ1-5,.,.,TGTGCCAGCAGTGATAGCGGTAGCAATCAGCCCCAGCATTTT,CASSDSGSNQPQHF
TRBV5-5,TRBJ2-1,.,TRBD1,TGTGCCACTGACAGGGGGGACTACAATGAGCAGTTCTTC,CATDRGDYNEQFF
TRBV20-1,TRBJ2-7,.,.,TGCAGTGCTAGTAAGGGAGACGAGCAGTACTTC,CSASKGDEQYF
TRBV6-6,TRBJ2-5,once,.,TGTGCCAGCAGCCCCGGGGAGAGGGAGACCCAGTACTTC,CASSPGERETQYF
TRBV2,TRBJ1-5,.,TRBD1,TGTGCCAGCAGTGAAGCGACGGGACAGGGGGCCCAGCCCCAGCATTTT,CASSEATGQGAQPQHF
TRBV18,TRBJ1-2,.,.,TGTGCCAGCTCACCTGCGACCGGGGCTGGCTACACCTTC,CASSPATGAGYTF
TRBV19,TRBJ2-1,.,.,TGTGCCAGATTGGGGACCACAACCTGGGATGAGCAGTTCTTC,CARLGTTTWDEQFF
TRBV19,TRBJ2-1,.,.,TGTGCCAGTAGTATCTATGGGCTTGGCTCCTACAATGAGCAGTTCTTC,CASSIYGLGSYNEQFF
TRBV28,TRBJ1-3,.,.,TGTGCCAGCAGTTCGGTAGGGGTTGGAAACACCATATATTTT,CASSSVGVGNTIYF
TRBV4-1,TRBJ1-2,.,TRBD1,TGCGCCAGCAGCCAAGGGGACAGCGATATTAACTATGGCTACACCTTC,CASSQGDSDINYGYTF
TRBV18,TRBJ2-2,.,TRBD1,TGTGCCAGCTCCCGAGGGACAGGGAACACCGGGGAGCTGTTTTTT,CASSRGTGNTGELFF
TRBV30,TRBJ2-2,.,.,TGTGCCTGGGGGACGGCGAACACCGGGGAGCTGTTTTTT,CAWGTANTGELFF
TRBV25-1,TRBJ1-2,.,.,TGTGCCAGCAGTCAGGGCCTCTATGGCTACACCTTC,CASSQGLYGYTF
TRBV7-2,TRBJ2-5,.,TRBD2,TGTGCCAGCAGCCCCGGACTAGCCGGTTGTAAGTACTTC,CASSPGLAGCKYF
TRBV30,TRBJ1-1,.,.,TGTGCCTGGACCAAAAAACGTGACAGCACTGAAGCTTTCTTT,CAWTKKRDSTEAFF
TRBV2,TRBJ1-5,.,TRBD1,TGTGCCAGCAGTGAACTTCTTTGGGTACAGGGGAATCAGCCCCAGCATTTT,CASSELLWVQGNQPQHF
TRBV10-3,TRBJ1-1,.,.,TGTGCCACCTCGGGAGCAGGCTTTGAAGCTTTCTTT,CATSGAGFEAFF
TRBV10-3,TRBJ2-3,.,TRBD1,TGTGCCATCACCGGGACAGGCCCCCACCAGTATTTT,CAITGTGPHQYF
TRBV20-1,TRBJ1-2,.,.,TGCAGTCCTACATCTAACTATGGCTACACCTTC,CSPTSNYGYTF
TRBV11-2,TRBJ2-3,.,.,TGTGCCAGCAGCTTACGACAGGCCACAGATACGCAGTATTTT,CASSLRQATDTQYF
TRBV29-1,TRBJ2-3,.,.,TGCAGCGTTGAAGGAAGGACCACAGATACGCAGTATTTT,CSVEGRTTDTQYF
TRBV6-1,TRBJ2-7,.,.,TGTGCCAGCAGTGCTTACGAGCAGTACTTC,CASSAYEQYF
TRBV7-2,TRBJ1-6,.,.,TGTGCCAGCAGCTTAGACAGACCACCCCTCCACTTT,CASSLDRPPLHF
TRBV30,TRBJ2-5,.,TRBD1,TGTGCCTGGAGTATACAGGGGGCGGGAGAGACCCAGTACTTC,CAWSIQGAGETQYF
TRBV6-1,TRBJ2-7,once,TRBD1,TGTGCCATCAGTCTCGACAGGGGGCTCGACGAGCAGTACTTC,CAISLDRGLDEQYF
TRBV5-4,TRBJ1-2,.,.,TGTGCCAGCAGCTTGGAAGGGTCTAACTATGGCTACACCTTC,CASSLEGSNYGYTF
TRBV2,TRBJ2-2,.,.,TGTGCCAGCCAAAGGGGGGCGCAAGGCGGGGAGCTGTTTTTT,CASQRGAQGGELFF
TRBV30,TRBJ2-7,.,.,TGTGCCTGGAGTGTACTGAGAGAGCAGTACTTC,CAWSVLREQYF
TRBV18,TRBJ2-7,.,.,TGTGCCAGCTCCACCTCCCACGAGCAGTACTTC,CASSTSHEQYF
TRBV19,TRBJ1-1,.,.,TGTGCCAGTAGTATAGGTCAAGGAGTCGGAACTGAAGCTTTCTTT,CASSIGQGVGTEAFF
TRBV5-3,TRBJ2-1,.,.,TGTGCCAGAAGCTTGTTCAATGAGCAGTTCTTC,CARSLFNEQFF